This TCR beta chain was profiled in a study of CD8+CD57+ T cells in acquired aplastic anemia. About the research overall: Sorted cells (CD4+ and CD8+) yielded DNA amounts that averaged roughly 3 ug.

The TCR beta profiling, which covered VDJ combination and CDR3 sequence, was carried out using genomic DNA as the template. TCRdb re-called the reads through MiXCR, storing one row per CDR3 protein. The table includes approximately 200,000 distinct CDR3 sequences, about 64% detected once. This clonotype was seen repeatedly, ten times or more. The clonotype originates from a human donor with severe aplastic anemia or a healthy control (not recorded which). The sequenced material came from sorted CD4+, CD8+, or CD8+CD57+ T cells (not recorded which) from PBMCs.

Here the CDR3 DNA reads TGTGCCAGCAGTACGAGAGGCAGGACGACCACTCTCTCTGGAAACACCATATATTTT. Translating it yields CASSTRGRTTTLSGNTIYF. The V and J genes are TRBV9 and TRBJ1-3, with D hard to call. The CDR3 extends over 19 amino acids. Germline loops: CDR1 SGDLS, CDR2 YYNGEE. V lost 5 bases to trimming and J lost 0 bases, with 24 bases between them. The full variable domain, rest sourced from reference TRBV9 and TRBJ1-3, is DSGVTQTPKHLITATGQRVTLRCSPRSGDLSVYWYQQSLDQGLQFLIQYYNGEERAKGNILERFSAQQFPDLHSELNLSSLELGDSALYFCASSTRGRTTTLSGNTIYFGEGSWLTVV.